What follows are 15 T cell receptor beta chains derived from one specimen sequenced in a study of early T cells in non-severe SARS-CoV-2 infection. From the 5' RACE reads, TCRdb called clonotypes with MiXCR, one entry per CDR3 protein. This sample has 50,000 to 55,000 distinct CDR3 sequences; roughly 9.2% occur once, and the top ten carry 4.2%. The sequenced material came from whole blood. Receptors were obtained from an adult who was a healthcare worker with PCR-confirmed SARS-CoV-2 infection or an uninfected control (not recorded which).

In this sample, this clonotype turned up many times. The chain joins TRBV20-1 to TRBJ2-3; 13 bases are a match to TRBD2. This CDR3 region has 16 residues. The germline gives CDR1 DFQATT, CDR2 SNEGSKA (reference sequence). V gave up 4 bases and J gave up 3 bases; unmatched junction bases: 7. The CDR3: CSATQLAGGPTDTQYF. In DNA form, the CDR3 reads TGCAGTGCTACCCAACTAGCGGGAGGGCCTACAGATACGCAGTATTTT.

This clonotype was observed many times. The J gene is TRBJ1-2, the V gene TRBV11-2; D may be TRBD1 (5 bases). V shed 1 base and J shed 0 bases, with 12 bases lying between them. This CDR3 contains 16 residues. Germline V gives CDR1 SGHAT, CDR2 FQNNGV. The CDR3 sequence: CASSLVSGTANYGYTF. DNA of the CDR3: TGTGCCAGCAGCTTAGTTTCCGGGACCGCTAACTATGGCTACACCTTC. The full variable domain, its missing parts supplied by reference TRBV11-2 and TRBJ1-2, is EAGVAQSPRYKIIEKRQSVAFWCNPISGHATLYWYQQILGQGPKLLIQFQNNGVVDDSQLPKDRFSAERLKGVDSTLKIQPAKLEDSAVYLCASSLVSGTANYGYTFGSGTRLTVV.

Ten or more counts support this clonotype. CDR3 loop: CASSQGPRNEKLFF. CDR3 nucleotides: TGTGCCAGCAGCCAGGGCCCTCGTAATGAAAAACTGTTTTTT. This sequence joins TRBV28 and TRBJ1-4; D is perhaps TRBD1 (5 bases). The V end was cut by 6 bases, the J end by 4 bases, with 12 bases between. CDR1 is MDHEN, CDR2 SYDVKM, per germline. CDR3 length: 14 amino acids.

The sample holds a few counts of this clonotype. The V gene is TRBV20-1, the J gene TRBJ1-2; D is uncertain. CDR3 size: 12 residues. The V end lost 5 bases, the J end lost 4 bases, and 11 bases lay between the germline ends. Germline loops: CDR1 DFQATT, CDR2 SNEGSKA (reference sequence). CDR3 coding DNA: TGCAGTGCTGCCGGGCCCTTCTATGGCTACACCTTC. This encodes CSAAGPFYGYTF.

This clonotype turned up a few times. CDR3 bases: TGTGCCAGCAGTAACCCTTCCGGGACAGGGTCTCGCGAGCAGTACTTC. This codes for CASSNPSGTGSREQYF. The rearrangement uses TRBV6-5 and TRBJ2-7, with TRBD1 identical over 9 bases. J gave up 6 bases and V 5 bases, and 14 bases lay outside the gene matches. Per the germline V gene, CDR1 is MNHEY and CDR2 is SVGAGI. This CDR3 is 16 amino acids long.

Many counts were recorded for this clonotype. The chain has TRBV29-1 and TRBJ2-2; TRBD1 matches at 10 bases. The V and J ends lost 4 bases and 7 bases, in that order; junction bases with no gene match: 9. CDR1 and CDR2 from the germline V gene are SQVTM and ANQGSEA. This CDR3 contains 15 residues. The CDR3 DNA is TGCAGCGTTGCCGGATGGACAGGGGGGGACGGGGAGCTGTTTTTT. Its translation is CSVAGWTGGDGELFF.

The table lists this clonotype with many counts. The chain uses TRBV6-2 or TRBV6-3 and TRBJ1-2; D ambiguous. Trimming left V 5 bases short and J 5 bases short, with 15 bases between. There are 14 residues in the CDR3. The V gene's germline CDR1 is MNHEY and CDR2 SVGEGT. The CDR3 sequence is CASSRRELSYGYTF. CDR3 nucleotide sequence: TGTGCCAGCAGTAGGAGGGAGCTTTCATATGGCTACACCTTC.

This chain joins TRBV12-3 or TRBV12-4 and TRBJ2-1, with unresolved D. The CDR3 consists of 14 residues. Trimming took off 1 base at V and 6 bases at J, with 10 bases between the two ends. The CDR3 here is CASSLEPRFNEQFF. The CDR3 DNA reads TGTGCCAGCAGTTTAGAGCCCAGGTTCAATGAGCAGTTCTTC.

This clonotype showed up many times. This CDR3 reads CASSYSVRKNEQYF. The DNA of the CDR3 is TGTGCCAGCAGTTACTCGGTGCGGAAGAACGAGCAGTACTTC. The chain links TRBV6-2 or TRBV6-3 to TRBJ2-7; D call uncertain. Germline assignment: CDR1 MNHEY and CDR2 SVGEGT. V dropped 0 bases and J dropped 5 bases, with 11 bases sitting between them. The CDR3 runs to 14 residues.

In this sample, this clonotype turned up many times. The chain combines TRBV28 with TRBJ1-6, with D possibly TRBD1 on 6 matching bases. This CDR3 has 16 residues. V lost 8 bases and J 3 bases, leaving 17 bases between the germline ends. Per germline, CDR1 MDHEN and CDR2 SYDVKM. Here the CDR3 DNA reads TGTGCCAGCGCCCGGGGGGGCTTGGGCTATAATTCACCCCTCCACTTT. Encoded protein: CASARGGLGYNSPLHF. Based on the CDR3 plus reference TRBV28 and TRBJ1-6, the full variable domain is DVKVTQSSRYLVKRTGEKVFLECVQDMDHENMFWYRQDPGLGLRLIYFSYDVKMKEKGDIPEGYSVSREKKERFSLILESASTNQTSMYLCASARGGLGYNSPLHFGNGTRLTVT.

This clonotype was counted ten times or more. The chain joins TRBV6-2 or TRBV6-3 to TRBJ2-5; 9 nucleotides agree with TRBD2. This CDR3 region has 16 residues. Looked up from germline, CDR1 is MNHEY and CDR2 is SVGEGT. Trimming took 0 bases from V and 1 from J; bases not matched to a gene: 3. CDR3 sequence: CASSYSTTSGQETQYF. In nucleotides, the CDR3 is TGTGCCAGCAGTTACTCGACGACTAGCGGCCAAGAGACCCAGTACTTC.

This clonotype showed up many times. J is TRBJ2-7 and V is TRBV30, with 8 bases lining up with TRBD1. V lost 4 bases, J lost 3 bases, and 5 bases stayed unmatched. This CDR3 comprises 13 residues. CDR1 and CDR2 (germline): GTSNPN, SVGIG (reference sequence). CDR3 residues: CAWTLQGGYEQYF. CDR3 DNA: TGTGCCTGGACTTTACAGGGGGGCTACGAGCAGTACTTC.

In this sample, this clonotype turned up many times. V usage is TRBV5-1 and J usage is TRBJ1-6; D not certain. CDR1 and CDR2 (germline): SGHRS, YFSETQ. The CDR3 extends over 14 amino acids. Deletions cut 1 base from V and 8 bases from J, with 10 bases between. The CDR3 DNA reads as TGCGCCAGCAGCTTGAGGACGGACGATTCACCCCTCCACTTT. Protein: CASSLRTDDSPLHF.

This clonotype was picked up many times. The chain joins TRBV9 to TRBJ2-1; D may be TRBD2 (5 bases). Germline values: CDR1 SGDLS, CDR2 YYNGEE. Trimming removed 0 bases at V and 0 bases at J, with 16 bases between. This CDR3 contains 18 residues. The CDR3: CASSVDSPLGSSYNEQFF. The DNA for the CDR3 is TGTGCCAGCAGCGTAGACTCTCCCCTAGGGAGCTCCTACAATGAGCAGTTCTTC.

The sample holds many counts of this clonotype. The V call is TRBV5-1, the J call TRBJ2-3; D ambiguous. The germline gives CDR1 SGHRS, CDR2 YFSETQ. V was cut by 4 bases and J by 4 bases, with 7 bases left in between. The CDR3 is 12 residues long. The CDR3 here is CASSPGPDTQYF. The CDR3 nucleotides are TGCGCCAGCAGCCCTGGGCCAGATACGCAGTATTTT.